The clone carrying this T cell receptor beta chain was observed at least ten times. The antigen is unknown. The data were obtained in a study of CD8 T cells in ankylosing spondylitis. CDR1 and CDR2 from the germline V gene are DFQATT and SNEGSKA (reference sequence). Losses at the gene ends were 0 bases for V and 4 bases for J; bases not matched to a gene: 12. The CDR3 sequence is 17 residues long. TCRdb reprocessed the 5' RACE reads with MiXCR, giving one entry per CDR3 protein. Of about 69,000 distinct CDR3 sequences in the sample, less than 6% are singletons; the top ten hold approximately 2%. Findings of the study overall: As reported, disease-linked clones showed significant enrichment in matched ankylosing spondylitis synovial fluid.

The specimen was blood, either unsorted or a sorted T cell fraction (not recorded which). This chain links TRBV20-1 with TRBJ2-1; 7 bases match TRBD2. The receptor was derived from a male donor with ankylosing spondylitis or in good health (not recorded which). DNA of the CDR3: TGCAGTGCTAGAGATCGAACTAGCGCCAATTCTTACAATGAGCAGTTCTTC. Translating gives CSARDRTSANSYNEQFF.